This T cell receptor beta chain emerged from a study of T cell responses to AZD1222 COVID-19 vaccine. Whole-study context: Pooling was applied to second doses at about 4 or about 12 weeks. The study, taken as a whole, reports: Regions 160-218 and 743-854 held dominance among vaccine-associated CD4 TCRs, which spanned spike. Possibly, clonal diversity was underestimated; donors were largely white British and included more females.

To note about this clone: As yet, its antigen is unknown.

The repertoire was sequenced with immunoSEQ multiplex PCR; TCRdb's copy has only in-frame clones and lacks some. The sample records some 150,000 clones, around 90% being singletons. V was clipped by 2 bases and J by 6 bases; unmatched bases: 5. CDR3 size: 16 residues. CDR1 and CDR2 (germline): SGHNT, YYREEE (reference sequence). The clonotype comes from an adult in good health. The rearrangement links TRBV5-4 to TRBJ2-1, with 13 bases that match TRBD2. The source was peripheral blood, collected on day 0 of AZD1222 vaccination. The CDR3 sequence: CASSLLAGGPPNEQFF. The DNA of the CDR3 is TGTGCCAGCAGCTTACTAGCGGGAGGGCCCCCCAATGAGCAGTTCTTC.